The clone carrying this TCR beta chain was seen a few times. The antigen remains unidentified. The data belong to a study of T-cell memory formation after mild COVID-19. Study conclusions and caveats: Contracting clones from day 15 to 85 showed balanced CD4/CD8; later expanders favored CD4+. A second wave of clones peaked on day 37, and their SARS-CoV-2 specificity went unconfirmed.

The TCR alpha and TCR beta cDNA libraries, bearing sample barcodes and UMIs, were generated by 5'RACE using constant-segment primers. One entry per CDR3 protein results from TCRdb running MiXCR on the 5' RACE reads. The data hold over 350,000 distinct CDR3 sequences, with approximately 15% observed a single time. The clonotype was recovered from a man between 18 and 29 years old who had mild COVID-19 (a few samples of this study predate the infection). Cell type and time point are not known. The source material was PBMCs or a T cell subset sorted from them (not recorded which).

The CDR3 DNA reads TGTGCCAGCACCTCCTTGCGCGCTGGAAACACCATATATTTT. This encodes CASTSLRAGNTIYF. V and J are TRBV3-1 and TRBJ1-3; D is uncertain. Trimming stripped 7 bases from V and 2 bases from J, with 12 bases between. The CDR3 is 14 amino acids. Germline V lookup: CDR1 LGHDT, CDR2 YNNKEL (reference sequence).